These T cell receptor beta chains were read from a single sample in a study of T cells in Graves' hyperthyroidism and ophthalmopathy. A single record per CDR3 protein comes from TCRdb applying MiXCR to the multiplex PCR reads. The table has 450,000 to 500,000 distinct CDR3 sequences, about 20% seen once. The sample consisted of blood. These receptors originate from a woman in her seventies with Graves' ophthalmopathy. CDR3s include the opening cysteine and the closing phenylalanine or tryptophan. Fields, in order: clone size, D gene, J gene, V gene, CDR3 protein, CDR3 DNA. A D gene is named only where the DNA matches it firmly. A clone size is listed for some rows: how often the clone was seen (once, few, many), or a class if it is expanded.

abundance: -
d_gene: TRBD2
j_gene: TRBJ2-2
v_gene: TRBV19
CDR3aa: CASSNWWGPSGSTGELFF
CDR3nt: TGTGCCAGTAGTAACTGGTGGGGACCAAGCGGGAGCACCGGGGAGCTGTTTTTT

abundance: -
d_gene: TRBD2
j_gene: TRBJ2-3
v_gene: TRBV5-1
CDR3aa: CASSPNLAGGTDTQYF
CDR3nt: TGCGCCAGCAGCCCGAACCTAGCGGGAGGAACAGATACGCAGTATTTT

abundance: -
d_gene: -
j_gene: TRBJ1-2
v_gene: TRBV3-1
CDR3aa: CASSSRAGSGYTF
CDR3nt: TGTGCCAGCAGCTCGAGGGCAGGGTCTGGCTACACCTTC

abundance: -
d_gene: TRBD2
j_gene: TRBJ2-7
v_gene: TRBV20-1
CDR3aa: CSASGLADYKQYF
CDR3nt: TGCAGTGCTTCGGGACTAGCGGACTACAAGCAGTACTTC

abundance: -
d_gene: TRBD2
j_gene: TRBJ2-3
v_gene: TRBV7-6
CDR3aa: CASRATSASTDTQYF
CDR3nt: TGTGCCAGCAGGGCCACTAGCGCTAGCACAGATACGCAGTATTTT

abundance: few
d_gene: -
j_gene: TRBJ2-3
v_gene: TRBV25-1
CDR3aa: CASSGGIATDTQYF
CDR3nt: TGTGCCAGCAGTGGAGGAATCGCCACAGATACGCAGTATTTT

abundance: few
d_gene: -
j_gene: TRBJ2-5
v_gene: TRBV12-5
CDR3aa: CASGLVGPGGVTQYF
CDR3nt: TGTGCTAGTGGTTTGGTCGGACCAGGGGGGGTGACCCAGTACTTC

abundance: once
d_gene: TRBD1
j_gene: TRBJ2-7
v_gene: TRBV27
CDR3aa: CASSHRQGYSYEQYF
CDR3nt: TGTGCCAGCAGTCATAGACAGGGTTACTCCTACGAGCAGTACTTC

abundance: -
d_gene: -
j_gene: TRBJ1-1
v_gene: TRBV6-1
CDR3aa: CAITDRNTEAFF
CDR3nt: TGTGCCATTACGGACAGGAACACTGAAGCTTTCTTT

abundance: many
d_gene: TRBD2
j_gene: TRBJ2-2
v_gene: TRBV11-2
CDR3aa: CASSPTSGSVTGELFF
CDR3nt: TGTGCCAGCAGCCCCACTAGCGGGAGTGTGACCGGGGAGCTGTTTTTT

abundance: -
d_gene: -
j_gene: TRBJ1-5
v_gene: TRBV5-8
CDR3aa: CASSLMFGDSNQPQHF
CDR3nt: TGTGCCAGCAGCTTGATGTTCGGGGATAGCAATCAGCCCCAGCATTTT

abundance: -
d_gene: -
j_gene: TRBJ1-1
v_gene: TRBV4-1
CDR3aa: CASSQDEGLGTEAFF
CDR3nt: TGCGCCAGCAGCCAAGATGAAGGGTTGGGCACTGAAGCTTTCTTT

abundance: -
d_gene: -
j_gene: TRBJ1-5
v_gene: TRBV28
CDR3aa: CASSFLTQPQHF
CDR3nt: TGTGCCAGCAGTTTTTTGACTCAGCCCCAGCATTTT

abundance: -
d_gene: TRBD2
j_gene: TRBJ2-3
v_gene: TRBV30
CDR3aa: CAWSPGLAGADTQYF
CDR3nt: TGTGCCTGGAGTCCGGGACTAGCGGGAGCAGATACGCAGTATTTT

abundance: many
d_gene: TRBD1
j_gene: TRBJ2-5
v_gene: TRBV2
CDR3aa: CASSEVYRGQETQYF
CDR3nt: TGTGCCAGCAGTGAAGTTTACAGGGGCCAAGAGACCCAGTACTTC

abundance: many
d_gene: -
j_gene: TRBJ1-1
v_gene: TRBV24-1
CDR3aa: CATSGIGGTEAFF
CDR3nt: TGTGCCACCAGTGGTATCGGAGGAACTGAAGCTTTCTTT

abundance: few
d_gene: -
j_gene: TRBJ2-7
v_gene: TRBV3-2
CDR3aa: CASSQEGTSGYEQYF
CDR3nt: TGTGCCAGCAGCCAAGAAGGGACTAGCGGCTACGAGCAGTACTTC

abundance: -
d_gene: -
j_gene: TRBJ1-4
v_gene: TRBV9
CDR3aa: CASSVDQGVGEKLFF
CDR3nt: TGTGCCAGCAGCGTAGATCAGGGAGTAGGGGAAAAACTGTTTTTT

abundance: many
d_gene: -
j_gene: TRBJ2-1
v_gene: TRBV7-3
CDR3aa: CASSRTSESLEQFF
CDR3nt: TGTGCCAGCAGCCGAACGTCTGAGAGCCTTGAGCAGTTCTTC

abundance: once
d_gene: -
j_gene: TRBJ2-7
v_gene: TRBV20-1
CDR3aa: CSARDLHSGGMFYEQYF
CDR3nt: TGCAGTGCTAGAGATTTACACTCTGGTGGCATGTTCTACGAGCAGTACTTC

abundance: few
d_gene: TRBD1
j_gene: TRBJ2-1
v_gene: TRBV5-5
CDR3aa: CASSRRQGTYNEQFF
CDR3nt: TGTGCCAGCAGTCGGAGACAGGGGACCTACAATGAGCAGTTCTTC

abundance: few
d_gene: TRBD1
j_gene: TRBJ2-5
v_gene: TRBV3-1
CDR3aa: CASSQDPRGFETQYF
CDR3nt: TGTGCCAGCAGCCAAGACCCCAGGGGGTTTGAGACCCAGTACTTC

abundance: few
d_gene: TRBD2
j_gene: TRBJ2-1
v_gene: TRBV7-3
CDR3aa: CASSSTSGMYNEQFF
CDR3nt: TGTGCCAGCAGCTCGACTAGCGGGATGTACAATGAGCAGTTCTTC

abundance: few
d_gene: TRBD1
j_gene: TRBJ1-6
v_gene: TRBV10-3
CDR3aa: CAIRGTEDSPLHF
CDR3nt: TGTGCCATCAGGGGGACAGAGGATTCACCCCTCCACTTT

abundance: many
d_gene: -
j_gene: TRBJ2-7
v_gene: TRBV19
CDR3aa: CASSISGSSYEQYF
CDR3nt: TGTGCCAGTAGTATTAGCGGAAGCTCCTACGAGCAGTACTTC

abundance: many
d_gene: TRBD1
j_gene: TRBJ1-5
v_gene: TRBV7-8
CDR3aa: CASRRDRVSNSNQPQHF
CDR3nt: TGTGCCAGCAGGCGGGACAGGGTATCGAATAGCAATCAGCCCCAGCATTTT

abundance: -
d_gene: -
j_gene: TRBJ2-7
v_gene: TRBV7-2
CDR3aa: CASSLPGQMGEQYF
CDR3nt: TGTGCCAGCAGCTTGCCGGGCCAAATGGGGGAGCAGTACTTC

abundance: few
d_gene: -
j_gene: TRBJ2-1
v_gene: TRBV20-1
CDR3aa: CSARKLGYYNEQFF
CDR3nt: TGCAGTGCCCGGAAACTAGGATACTACAATGAGCAGTTCTTC

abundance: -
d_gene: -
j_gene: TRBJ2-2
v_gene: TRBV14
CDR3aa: CAGRKASEGTGELFF
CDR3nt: TGTGCCGGCAGAAAGGCGTCGGAGGGGACCGGGGAGCTGTTTTTT

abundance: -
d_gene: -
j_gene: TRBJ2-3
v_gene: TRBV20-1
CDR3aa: CSARVMGLTDTQYF
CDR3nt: TGCAGTGCTAGAGTCATGGGACTCACAGATACGCAGTATTTT

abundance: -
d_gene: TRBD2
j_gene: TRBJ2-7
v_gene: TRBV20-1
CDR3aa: CSASGGVKGQYF
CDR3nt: TGCAGTGCTAGTGGGGGGGTGAAGGGGCAGTACTTC

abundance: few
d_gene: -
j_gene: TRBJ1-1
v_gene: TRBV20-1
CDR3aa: CSAREGSNTEAFF
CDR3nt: TGCAGTGCTAGAGAGGGGTCGAACACTGAAGCTTTCTTT

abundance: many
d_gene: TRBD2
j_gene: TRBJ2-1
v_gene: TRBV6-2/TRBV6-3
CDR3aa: CASSPASGNGNEQFF
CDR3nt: TGTGCCAGCAGTCCCGCTAGCGGGAATGGAAATGAGCAGTTCTTC

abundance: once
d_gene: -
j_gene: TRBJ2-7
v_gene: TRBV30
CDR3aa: CAWTRGDSYEQYF
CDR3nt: TGTGCCTGGACCCGGGGCGACTCCTACGAGCAGTACTTC

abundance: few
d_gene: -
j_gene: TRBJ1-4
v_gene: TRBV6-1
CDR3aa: CASSEALGDIREKLFF
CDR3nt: TGTGCCAGCAGTGAAGCGCTAGGGGACATAAGGGAAAAACTGTTTTTT

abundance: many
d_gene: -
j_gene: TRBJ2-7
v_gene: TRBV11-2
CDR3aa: CASSLNRSDKYEQYF
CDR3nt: TGTGCCAGCAGCTTAAACAGGTCAGACAAATACGAGCAGTACTTC

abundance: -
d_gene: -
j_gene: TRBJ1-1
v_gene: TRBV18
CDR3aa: CASSVGQPDEASF
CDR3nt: TGTGCCAGCTCAGTAGGACAGCCCGATGAAGCTTCCTTT

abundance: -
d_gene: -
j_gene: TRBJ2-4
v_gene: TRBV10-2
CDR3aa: CASTSQGQKNIQYF
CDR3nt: TGCGCCAGCACCTCCCAGGGGCAGAAAAACATTCAGTACTTC

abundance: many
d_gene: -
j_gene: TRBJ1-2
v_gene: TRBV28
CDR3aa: CASSLSRIEGYGYTF
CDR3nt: TGTGCCAGCAGTTTAAGCAGGATAGAGGGATATGGCTACACCTTC